Ten or more counts support the clone carrying this T cell receptor (beta chain). Its antigen is unknown. The data stem from a study of CD8 T cells in ankylosing spondylitis. Study-wide findings and caveats: About 8 highly homologous variants made up a TCR beta motif that seemed to typify ankylosing spondylitis blood. A number of the motif variants had already been described in reactive arthritis synovial fluid and blood. The study looked at matched synovial fluid samples from ankylosing spondylitis patients. Disease-linked clones were reported to be significantly enriched there.

Molecular-barcoded quantitative 5'-RACE produced these TCR beta libraries. TCRdb itself ran the 5' RACE reads through MiXCR, one entry per CDR3 protein. The sample has under 55,000 distinct CDR3 sequences, 7.4% seen once. The sequencing sample was made of blood, either unsorted or a sorted T cell fraction (not recorded which). The TCR originated in a female donor with ankylosing spondylitis or in good health (not recorded which).

This chain's CDR3 is CASSHEGSNGYTF. The CDR3 DNA follows: TGTGCCAGCAGCCACGAGGGGAGCAATGGCTACACCTTC. The chain recombines TRBV11-2 with TRBJ1-2, with a weak D call TRBD1 (5 bases). In germline, CDR1 is SGHAT, CDR2 FQNNGV. CDR3 size: 13 residues. Trimming removed 5 bases at V and 6 bases at J, with 13 bases between.